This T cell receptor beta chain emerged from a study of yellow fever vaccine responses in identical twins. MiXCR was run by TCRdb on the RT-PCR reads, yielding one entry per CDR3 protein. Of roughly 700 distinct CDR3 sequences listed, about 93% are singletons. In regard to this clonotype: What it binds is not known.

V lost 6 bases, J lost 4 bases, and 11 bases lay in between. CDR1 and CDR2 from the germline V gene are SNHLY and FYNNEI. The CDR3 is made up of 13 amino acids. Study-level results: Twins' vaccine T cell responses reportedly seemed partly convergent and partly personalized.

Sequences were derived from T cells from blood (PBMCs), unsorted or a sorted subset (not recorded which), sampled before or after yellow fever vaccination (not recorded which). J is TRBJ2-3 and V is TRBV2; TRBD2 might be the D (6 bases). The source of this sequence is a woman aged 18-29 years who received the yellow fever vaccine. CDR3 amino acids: CASRGLGADTQYF. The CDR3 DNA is TGTGCCAGCAGGGGACTGGGCGCAGATACGCAGTATTTT.